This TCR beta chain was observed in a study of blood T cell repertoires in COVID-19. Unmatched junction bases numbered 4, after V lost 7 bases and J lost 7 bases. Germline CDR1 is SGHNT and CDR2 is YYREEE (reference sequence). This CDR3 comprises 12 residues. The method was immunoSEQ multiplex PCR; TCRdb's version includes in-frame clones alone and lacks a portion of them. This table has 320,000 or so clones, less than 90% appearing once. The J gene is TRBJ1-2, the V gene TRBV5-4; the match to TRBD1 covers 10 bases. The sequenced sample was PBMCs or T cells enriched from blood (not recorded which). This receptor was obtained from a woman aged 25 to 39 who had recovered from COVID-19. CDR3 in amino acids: CASFDRGPGYTF. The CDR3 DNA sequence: TGTGCCAGCTTTGACAGGGGGCCTGGCTACACCTTC. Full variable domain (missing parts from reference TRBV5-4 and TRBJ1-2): ETGVTQSPTHLIKTRGQQVTLRCSSQSGHNTVSWYQQALGQGPQFIFQYYREEENGRGNFPPRFSGLQFPNYSSELNVNALELDDSALYLCASFDRGPGYTFGSGTRLTVV.